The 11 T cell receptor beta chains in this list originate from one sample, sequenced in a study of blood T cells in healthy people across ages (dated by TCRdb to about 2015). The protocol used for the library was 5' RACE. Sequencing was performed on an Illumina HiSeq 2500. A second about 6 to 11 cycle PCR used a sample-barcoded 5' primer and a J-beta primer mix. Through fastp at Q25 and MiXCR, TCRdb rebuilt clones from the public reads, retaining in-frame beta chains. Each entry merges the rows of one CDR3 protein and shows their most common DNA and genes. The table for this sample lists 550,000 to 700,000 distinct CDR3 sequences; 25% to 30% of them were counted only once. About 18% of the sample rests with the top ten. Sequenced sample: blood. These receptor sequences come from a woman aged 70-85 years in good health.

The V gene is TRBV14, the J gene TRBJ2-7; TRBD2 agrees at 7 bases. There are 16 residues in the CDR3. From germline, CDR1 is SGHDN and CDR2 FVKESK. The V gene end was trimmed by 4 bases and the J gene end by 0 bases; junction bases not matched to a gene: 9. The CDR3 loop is CASSRGKAGSSYEQYF. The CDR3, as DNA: TGTGCCAGCAGCCGTGGTAAAGCGGGGAGCTCCTACGAGCAGTACTTC. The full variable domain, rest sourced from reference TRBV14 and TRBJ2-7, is EAGVTQFPSHSVIEKGQTVTLRCDPISGHDNLYWYRRVMGKEIKFLLHFVKESKQDESGMPNNRFLAERTGGTYSTLKVQPAELEDSGVYFCASSRGKAGSSYEQYFGPGTRLTVT.

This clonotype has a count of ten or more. CDR3 sequence reads: CASSGGIAKNIQYF. CDR3 DNA sequence: TGTGCCAGCAGTGGAGGGATTGCCAAAAACATTCAGTACTTC. The chain carries TRBV2 and TRBJ2-4; D is perhaps TRBD2 (5 bases). CDR3 length: 14 amino acids. Trimming pared 4 bases from V and 1 base from J, leaving 8 bases between. CDR1 is SNHLY and CDR2 is FYNNEI in the germline V gene.

CDR3: CAISGETGLSITAFF. The CDR3 nucleotides are TGTGCCATCAGTGGAGAGACAGGTTTATCAATCACGGCTTTCTTT. This chain uses TRBV10-3 with TRBJ1-1; D is perhaps TRBD1 (6 bases). Germline CDR1 reads ENHRY; CDR2 reads SYGVKD. V dropped 4 bases and J dropped 11 bases, with 23 bases sitting between them. This CDR3 has 15 amino acids.

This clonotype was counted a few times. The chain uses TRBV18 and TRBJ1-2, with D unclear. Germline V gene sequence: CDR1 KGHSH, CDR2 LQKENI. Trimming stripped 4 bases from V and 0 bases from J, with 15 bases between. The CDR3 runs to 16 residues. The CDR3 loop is CASSLGNPATNYGYTF. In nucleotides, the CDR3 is TGTGCCAGCTCACTCGGGAATCCGGCTACTAACTATGGCTACACCTTC.

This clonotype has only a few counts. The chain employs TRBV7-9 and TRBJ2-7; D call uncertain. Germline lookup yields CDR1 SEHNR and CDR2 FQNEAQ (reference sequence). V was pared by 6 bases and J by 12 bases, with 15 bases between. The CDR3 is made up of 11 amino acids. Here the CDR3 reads CASREEQVSYF. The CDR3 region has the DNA TGTGCCAGCAGAGAGGAGCAGGTATCGTACTTC.

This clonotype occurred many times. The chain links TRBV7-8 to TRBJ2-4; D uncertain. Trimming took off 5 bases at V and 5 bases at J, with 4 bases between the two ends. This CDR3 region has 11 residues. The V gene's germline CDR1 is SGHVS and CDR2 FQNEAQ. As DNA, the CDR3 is TGTGCCAGCAGCGAAGAAAACATTCAGTACTTC. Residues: CASSEENIQYF.

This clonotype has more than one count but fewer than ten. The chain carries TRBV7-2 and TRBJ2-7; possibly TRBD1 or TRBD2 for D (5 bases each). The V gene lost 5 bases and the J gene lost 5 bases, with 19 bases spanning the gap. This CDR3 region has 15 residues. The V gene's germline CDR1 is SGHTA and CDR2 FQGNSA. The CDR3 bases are TGTGCCAGCAGCCACCGCCTTGAGGGGCTACACGAGCAGTACTTC. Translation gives CASSHRLEGLHEQYF.

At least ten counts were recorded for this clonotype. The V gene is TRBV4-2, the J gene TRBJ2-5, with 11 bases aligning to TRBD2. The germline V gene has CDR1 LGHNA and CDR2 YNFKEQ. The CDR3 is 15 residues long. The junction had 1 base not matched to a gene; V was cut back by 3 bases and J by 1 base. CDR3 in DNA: TGTGCCAGCAGCCAGGGGACTAGCGGCCAAGAGACCCAGTACTTC. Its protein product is CASSQGTSGQETQYF.

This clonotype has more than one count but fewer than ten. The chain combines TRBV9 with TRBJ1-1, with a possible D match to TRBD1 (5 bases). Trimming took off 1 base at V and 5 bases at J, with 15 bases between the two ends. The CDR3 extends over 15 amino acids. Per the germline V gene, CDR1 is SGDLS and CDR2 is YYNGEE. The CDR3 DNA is TGTGCCAGCAGCGTATCCGACACGCGGGGGACTGAAGCTTTCTTT. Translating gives CASSVSDTRGTEAFF.

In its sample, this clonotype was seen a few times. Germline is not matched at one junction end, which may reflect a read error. CDR3 DNA: TGTGCCGGCAGTGATCGGGCAGGCACAGATACGCAGTATTTT. Translated, it gives CAGSDRAGTDTQYF. The chain employs TRBV2 and TRBJ2-3, with no clear D. The CDR3 sequence is 14 residues long. Germline assignment: CDR1 SNHLY and CDR2 FYNNEI.

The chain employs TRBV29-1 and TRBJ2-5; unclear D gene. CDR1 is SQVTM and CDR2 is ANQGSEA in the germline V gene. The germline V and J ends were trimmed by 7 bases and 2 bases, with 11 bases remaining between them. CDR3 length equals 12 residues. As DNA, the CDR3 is TGCAGCGCCGGCCCGGCTCAAGAGACCCAGTACTTC. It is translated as CSAGPAQETQYF.